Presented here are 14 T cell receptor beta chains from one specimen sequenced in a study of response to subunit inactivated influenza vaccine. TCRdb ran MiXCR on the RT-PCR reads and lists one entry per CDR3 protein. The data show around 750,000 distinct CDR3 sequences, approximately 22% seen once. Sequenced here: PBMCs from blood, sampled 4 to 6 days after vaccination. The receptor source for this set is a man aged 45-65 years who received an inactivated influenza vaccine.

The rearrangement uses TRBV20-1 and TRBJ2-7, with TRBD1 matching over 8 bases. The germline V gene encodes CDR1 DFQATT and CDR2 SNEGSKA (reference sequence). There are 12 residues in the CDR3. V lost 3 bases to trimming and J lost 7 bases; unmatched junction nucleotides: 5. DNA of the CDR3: TGCAGTGCTAGGGACACAGGGGGAGAGCAGTACTTC. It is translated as CSARDTGGEQYF.

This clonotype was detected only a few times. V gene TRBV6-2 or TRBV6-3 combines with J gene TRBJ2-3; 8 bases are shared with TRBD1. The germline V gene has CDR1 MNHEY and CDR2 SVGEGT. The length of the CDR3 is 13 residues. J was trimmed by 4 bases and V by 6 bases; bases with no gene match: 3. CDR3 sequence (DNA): TGTGCCAGCAGGGGGACAGGCGCAGATACGCAGTATTTT. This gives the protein CASRGTGADTQYF.

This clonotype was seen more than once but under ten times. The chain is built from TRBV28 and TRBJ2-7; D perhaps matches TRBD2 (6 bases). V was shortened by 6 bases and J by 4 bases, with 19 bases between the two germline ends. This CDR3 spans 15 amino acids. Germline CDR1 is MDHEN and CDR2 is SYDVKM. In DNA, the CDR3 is TGTGCCAGCAGGACTCAACGGGTGGGGGGATACGAGCAGTACTTC. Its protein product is CASRTQRVGGYEQYF.

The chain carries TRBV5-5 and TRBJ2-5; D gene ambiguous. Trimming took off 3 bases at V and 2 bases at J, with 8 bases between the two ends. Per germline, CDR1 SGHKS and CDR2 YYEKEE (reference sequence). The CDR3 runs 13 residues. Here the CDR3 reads CASSWVGQETQYF. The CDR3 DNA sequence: TGTGCCAGCAGCTGGGTAGGGCAAGAGACCCAGTACTTC.

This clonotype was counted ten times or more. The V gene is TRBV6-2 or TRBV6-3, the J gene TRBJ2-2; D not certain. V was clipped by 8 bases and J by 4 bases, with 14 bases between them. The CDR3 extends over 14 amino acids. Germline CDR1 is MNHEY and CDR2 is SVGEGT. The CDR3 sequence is CASAAIKATGELFF. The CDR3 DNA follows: TGTGCCAGCGCAGCAATTAAGGCCACCGGGGAGCTGTTTTTT.

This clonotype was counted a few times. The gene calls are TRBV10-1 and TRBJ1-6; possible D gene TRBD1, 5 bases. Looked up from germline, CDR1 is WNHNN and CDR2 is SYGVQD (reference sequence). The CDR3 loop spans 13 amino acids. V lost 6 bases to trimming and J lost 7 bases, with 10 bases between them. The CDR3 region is CASSIQGNSPLHF. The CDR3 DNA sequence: TGCGCCAGCAGCATCCAGGGAAATTCACCCCTCCACTTT.

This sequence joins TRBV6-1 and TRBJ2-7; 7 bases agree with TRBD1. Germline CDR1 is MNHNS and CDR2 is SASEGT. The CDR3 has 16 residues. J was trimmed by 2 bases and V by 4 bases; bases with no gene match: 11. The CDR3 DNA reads TGTGCCAGCAGTGCCCTGGGACAGTTGGGTCCCTACGAGCAGTACTTC. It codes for CASSALGQLGPYEQYF.

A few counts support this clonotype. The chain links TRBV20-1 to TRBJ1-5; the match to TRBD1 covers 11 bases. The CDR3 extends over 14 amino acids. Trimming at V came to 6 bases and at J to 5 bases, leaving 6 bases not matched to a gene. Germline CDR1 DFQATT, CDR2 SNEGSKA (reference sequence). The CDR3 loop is CSAVPGQGDQPQHF. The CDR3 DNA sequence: TGCAGTGCCGTTCCGGGACAGGGGGATCAGCCCCAGCATTTT.

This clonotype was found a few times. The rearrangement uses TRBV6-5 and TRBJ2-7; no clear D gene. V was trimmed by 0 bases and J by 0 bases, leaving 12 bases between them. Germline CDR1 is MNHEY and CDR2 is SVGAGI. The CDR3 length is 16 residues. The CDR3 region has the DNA TGTGCCAGCAGTTACTCGAGTGAGAAAGCCTCCTACGAGCAGTACTTC. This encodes CASSYSSEKASYEQYF.

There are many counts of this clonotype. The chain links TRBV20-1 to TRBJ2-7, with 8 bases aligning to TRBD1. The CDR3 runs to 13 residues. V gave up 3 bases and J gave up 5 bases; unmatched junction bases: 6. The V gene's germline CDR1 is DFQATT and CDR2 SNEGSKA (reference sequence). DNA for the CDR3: TGCAGTGCTAGTGACAGGGGTACCCACGAGCAGTACTTC. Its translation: CSASDRGTHEQYF.

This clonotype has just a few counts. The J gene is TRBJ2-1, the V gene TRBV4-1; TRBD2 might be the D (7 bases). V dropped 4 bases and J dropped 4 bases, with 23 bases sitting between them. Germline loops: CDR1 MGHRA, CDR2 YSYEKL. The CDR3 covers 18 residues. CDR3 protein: CASSPTPRGGKSYNEQFF. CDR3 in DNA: TGCGCCAGCAGCCCCACCCCAAGGGGGGGGAAGAGTTACAATGAGCAGTTCTTC.

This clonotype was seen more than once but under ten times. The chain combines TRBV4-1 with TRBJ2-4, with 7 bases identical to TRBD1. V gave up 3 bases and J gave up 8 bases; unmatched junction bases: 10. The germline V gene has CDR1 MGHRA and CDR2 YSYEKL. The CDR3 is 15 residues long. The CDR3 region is CASSHQTGSLDIQYF. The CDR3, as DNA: TGCGCCAGCAGCCACCAGACAGGGAGTCTCGACATTCAGTACTTC.

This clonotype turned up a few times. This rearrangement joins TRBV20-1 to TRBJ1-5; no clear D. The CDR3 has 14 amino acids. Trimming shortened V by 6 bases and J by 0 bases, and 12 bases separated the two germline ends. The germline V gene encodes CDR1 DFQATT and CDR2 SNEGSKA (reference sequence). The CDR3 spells CSAFNPYSNQPQHF. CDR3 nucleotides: TGCAGTGCATTTAACCCCTATAGCAATCAGCCCCAGCATTTT.

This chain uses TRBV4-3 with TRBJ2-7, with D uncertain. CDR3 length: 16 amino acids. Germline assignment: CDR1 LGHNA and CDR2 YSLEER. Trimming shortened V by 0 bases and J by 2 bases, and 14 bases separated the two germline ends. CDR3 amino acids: CASSQDELAAPYEQYF. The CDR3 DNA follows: TGCGCCAGCAGCCAAGATGAATTGGCGGCACCCTACGAGCAGTACTTC.